This T cell receptor (beta chain) emerged from a study of blood T cell repertoires in COVID-19. Sequenced by immunoSEQ multiplex PCR; TCRdb stores in-frame clones only, minus some. The repertoire consists of about 400,000 clones, with around 90% occurring once and the leading ten covering over 2.5%. The CDR3 loop spans 18 amino acids. Trimming stripped 0 bases from V and 1 base from J, with 18 bases between. CDR1 SGHAT and CDR2 FQNNGV come from the germline V gene. This sequence joins TRBV11-2 and TRBJ1-1, with D perhaps matching TRBD1 (5 bases). This receptor was taken from a human donor in a cohort sampled during active COVID-19. What was sequenced was peripheral blood. CDR3 sequence: CASSLDLGMSQGNTEAFF. The CDR3 bases are TGTGCCAGCAGCTTAGATCTTGGCATGTCGCAGGGGAACACTGAAGCTTTCTTT.